The TCR beta chain described here comes from a study of cytomegalovirus exposure and HLA in healthy donors. Profiling relied on immunoSEQ multiplex PCR, and the TCRdb table lists in-frame clones only, not all of them. The top ten hold 0.95% to 1.5% of the sample, which has 250,000 to 400,000 clones, about nine tenths seen once. The approximately 120-subject validation cohort, separate from the roughly 700-subject first cohort, included the donors. CDR1 is GTSNPN and CDR2 is SVGIG in the germline V gene (reference sequence). The V end lost 0 bases, the J end lost 0 bases, and 14 bases lay between the germline ends. The CDR3 loop spans 16 amino acids.

The chain combines TRBV30 with TRBJ1-1; no definite D call. Source material: PBMCs. The TCR sequence derives from a woman in her 30s in good health and CMV-seropositive. The CDR3 nucleotides read TGTGCCTGGAGTGTTTCGTCGGGTAGCATGAACACTGAAGCTTTCTTT. The encoded protein is CAWSVSSGSMNTEAFF.